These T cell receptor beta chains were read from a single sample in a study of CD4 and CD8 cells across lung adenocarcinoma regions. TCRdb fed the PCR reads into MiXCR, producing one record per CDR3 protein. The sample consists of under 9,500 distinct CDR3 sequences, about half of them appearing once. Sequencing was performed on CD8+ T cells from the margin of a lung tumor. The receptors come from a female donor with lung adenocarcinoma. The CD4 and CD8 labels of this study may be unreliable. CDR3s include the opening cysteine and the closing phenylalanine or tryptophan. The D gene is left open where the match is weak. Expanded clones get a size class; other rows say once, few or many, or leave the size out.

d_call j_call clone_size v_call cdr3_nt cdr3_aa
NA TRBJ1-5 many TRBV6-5 TGTGCCAGCAGTTACTCGTTCCAGCCCCAGCATTTT CASSYSFQPQHF
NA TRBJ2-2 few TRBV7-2 TGTGCCAGCAGCTTTCCGGAGGGAGTAGGGGTCGGGGAGCTGTTTTTT CASSFPEGVGVGELFF
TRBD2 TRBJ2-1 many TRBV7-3 TGTGCCAGCAGCTTGGGACTAGCGGCCGTCAATGAGCAGTTCTTC CASSLGLAAVNEQFF
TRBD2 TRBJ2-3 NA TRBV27 TGTGCCAGCAGCGAGAGGCGGGGGTTTAGCACAGATACGCAGTATTTT CASSERRGFSTDTQYF
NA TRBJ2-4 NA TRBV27 TGTGCCAGCAGCTCTTCGGGGCCGTGCGCGACTTACATGCAGTACTTC CASSSSGPCATYMQYF
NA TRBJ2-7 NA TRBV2 TGTGCCAGCAGTGAATCTCAGAGGTACGAGCAGTACTTC CASSESQRYEQYF
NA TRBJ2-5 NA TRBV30 TGTGCCTGGAGTGTTGGGGGGCTAGGAGGGGAGACCCAGTACTTC CAWSVGGLGGETQYF
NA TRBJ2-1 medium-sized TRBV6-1 TGTGCCAGCAGTAAAAAGATGAACAATGAGCAGTTCTTC CASSKKMNNEQFF
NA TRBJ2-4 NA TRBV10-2 TGCGCCAGCAGTACGGCGGGACGAGCCAAAAATACGCAGTACTTC CASSTAGRAKNTQYF
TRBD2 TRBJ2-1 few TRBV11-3 TGTGCCAGCAGCTTAGCTGGGACTAGCGGCGGAGTGGAGCAGTTCTTC CASSLAGTSGGVEQFF
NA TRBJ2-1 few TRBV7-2 TGTGCCAGCAGCCCAGAACGGGTGGGGGAGCAGTTCTTC CASSPERVGEQFF
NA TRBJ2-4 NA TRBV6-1 TGTGCCAGCTTGGGGTCGTCAGGCAAAAACATGCAGTATTTC CASLGSSGKNMQYF
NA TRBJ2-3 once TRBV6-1 TGTGCCAGCGGATTGTCCTCAGGGGCAGATGCGCAGTATTTT CASGLSSGADAQYF
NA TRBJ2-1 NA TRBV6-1 TGTGCCAGCACGTACGGGTACAATGAGCAGTTCTTC CASTYGYNEQFF
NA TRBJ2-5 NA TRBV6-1 TGTGCCAGCAGGCCCCTACCCCACAGCCAAGAGACCCAGTACTTC CASRPLPHSQETQYF
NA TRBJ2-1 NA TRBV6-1 TGTGCCAGCAGATCGGACTCCATCCTAAAATACAATGAGCAGTTCTTC CASRSDSILKYNEQFF
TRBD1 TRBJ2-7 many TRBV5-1 TGCGCCAGCAGCTCCTCGACAGGGGGACGTTTGGAGCAGTACTTC CASSSSTGGRLEQYF
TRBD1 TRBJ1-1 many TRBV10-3 TGTGCCATCAGACCTCCCGGGACAGGGTGGACTGAAGCTTTCTTT CAIRPPGTGWTEAFF
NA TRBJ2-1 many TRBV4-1 TGCGCCAGCAGCCAAGGTTTGGACGGTTACAATGAGCAGTTCTTC CASSQGLDGYNEQFF
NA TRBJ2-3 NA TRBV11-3 TGTGCCAGGGGGCTGGTAGTCAAAGATACTCAGTATTTT CARGLVVKDTQYF
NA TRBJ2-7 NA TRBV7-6 TGTGCCAGCAGCTTAGCAGCGGTGGGGTACGAGCAGTACTTC CASSLAAVGYEQYF
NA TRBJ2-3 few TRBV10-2 TGCGCCAGCAGTACGACGGGCCGGTACCCAGATACGCAGTACTTT CASSTTGRYPDTQYF
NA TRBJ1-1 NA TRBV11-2 TGTGCCAGCAGCTTAGAGGCGTTTGGACGGAACACTGAAGCTTTCTTT CASSLEAFGRNTEAFF
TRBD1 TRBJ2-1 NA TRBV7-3 TGTGCCAGCAGCCGACAGGGAGCGGAATACAATGAGCAGTTCTTC CASSRQGAEYNEQFF
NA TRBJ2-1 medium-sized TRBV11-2 TGTGCCAGCAGCTTAGAAAACTGGGGCAATGAGCAGTTCTTC CASSLENWGNEQFF
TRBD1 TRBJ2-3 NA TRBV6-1 TGTGCCAGCGGTGGCCTCCCGACAGGGAACCAAGAGACGCAGTATTTT CASGGLPTGNQETQYF
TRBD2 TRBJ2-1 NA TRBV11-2 TGTGCCAGCAGTGGTTCCGGCGGGAGGGCCAGGTATGAGCAGTTCTTC CASSGSGGRARYEQFF